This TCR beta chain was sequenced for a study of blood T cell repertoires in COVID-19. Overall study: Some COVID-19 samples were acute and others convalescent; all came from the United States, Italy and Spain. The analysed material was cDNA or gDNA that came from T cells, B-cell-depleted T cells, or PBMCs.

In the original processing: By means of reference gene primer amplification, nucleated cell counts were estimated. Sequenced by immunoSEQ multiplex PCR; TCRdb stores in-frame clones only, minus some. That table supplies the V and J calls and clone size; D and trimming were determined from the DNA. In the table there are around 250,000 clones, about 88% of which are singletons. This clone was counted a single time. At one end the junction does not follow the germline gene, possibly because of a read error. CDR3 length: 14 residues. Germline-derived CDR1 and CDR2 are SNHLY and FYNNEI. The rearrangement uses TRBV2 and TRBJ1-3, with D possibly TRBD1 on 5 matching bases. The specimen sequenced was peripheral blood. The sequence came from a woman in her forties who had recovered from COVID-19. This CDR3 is CASIEPRVGNTIYF. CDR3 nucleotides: TGTGCCAGCATTGAACCCAGGGTTGGAAACACCATATATTTT.